This TCR beta chain was captured by sequencing in a study of Tregs in tolerant kidney transplant recipients. TCRdb keeps only in-frame clones here, not all; method: immunoSEQ multiplex PCR. This table has hundreds of thousands of clones, 80% to 85% appearing once. This CDR3 is 17 amino acids long. The chain carries TRBV21-1 and TRBJ1-5; TRBD1, as called in the table, went unchecked against the DNA. TRBV21-1 is a documented pseudogene. The TCR was taken from a human donor in good health. Sequenced: CD4+ T cells from blood. The CDR3 DNA sequence: TGTGCCAGCAGCAAAGTTTGTTACAGGGTAGGCAATCAGCCCCAGCATTTT. Translating gives CASSKVCYRVGNQPQHF.